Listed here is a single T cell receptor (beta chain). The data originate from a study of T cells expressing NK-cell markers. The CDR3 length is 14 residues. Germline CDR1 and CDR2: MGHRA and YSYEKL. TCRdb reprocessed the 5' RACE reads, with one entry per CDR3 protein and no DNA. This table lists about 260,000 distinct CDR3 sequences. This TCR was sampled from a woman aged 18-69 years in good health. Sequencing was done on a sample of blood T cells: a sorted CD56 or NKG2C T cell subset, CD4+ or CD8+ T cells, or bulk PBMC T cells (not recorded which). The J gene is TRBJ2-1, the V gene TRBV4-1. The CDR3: CASRTSGVYNEQFF.